Described below is a single T cell receptor beta chain sequence and its context. In this sample, this clonotype turned up many times. Which antigen it targets is not known. There are no base qualities to consult, and no much larger clone falls within one base. The CDR3 contains 15 residues, cysteine and phenylalanine counted. Just the 45-base CDR3 DNA is kept, in frame starting at base 1. CDR1 and CDR2 are drawn from the germline V gene (reference sequence): DFQATT, SNEGSKA. The germline ends are 15 bases apart after V is trimmed by 3 bases and J by 1 base. The sample's time point label is to be understood as: newly diagnosed GD, antithyroid drugs for less than 3 months. For both TCR sequencing and RNA sequencing, RNA was extracted from PBMCs using TRIzol. Graves' disease was diagnosed according to American Thyroid Association guidelines. The patients came from an endocrinology department in Xi'an, China. Each patient gave 8.5 to 9.5 milliliters of peripheral blood, collected in an EDTA anticoagulant tube. Ficoll Paque Plus density gradient separation was used to isolate PBMCs, and no additional T cell sorting was done. An Agilent 2100 Bioanalyzer and agarose gel were used to check RNA quality, and a NanoDrop 2000 was used to measure RNA concentration.

This record belongs to a study of regulatory T cells in long-lasting Graves disease (dated by TCRdb to the early 2020s). As for the study more broadly: Antithyroid drugs had been taken for less than 3 months by newly diagnosed Graves' disease patients. A total of around 35 samples underwent TCR sequencing, from around 13 patients with persistent Graves' disease and 20 or so patients with newly diagnosed Graves' disease. The study took place in China and was registered as a clinical trial. This study used TCR sequencing and RNA sequencing of peripheral blood to compare persistent Graves' disease patients against newly diagnosed Graves' disease patients. Study-wide findings and limitations: Lower TCR Shannon entropy and fewer highly expanded clones were observed in persistent Graves' disease patients than in newly diagnosed patients, which suggested clonal expansion. The authors noted that the small sample size was a limitation that may lower accuracy. More public clonotypes were shared among persistent patients (roughly 2,900) than among newly diagnosed patients (roughly 960). Because the primary lesion, thyroid tissue, could not be accessed, the study looked at peripheral blood alone. TRBV28, TRBJ1-2 and TRBJ2-5 were preferentially used in persistent disease, while TRBV20-1 and TRBJ2-1 were favored in newly diagnosed disease. Sequencing and analysis were restricted to the TCR beta chain.

Libraries were built with multiplex PCR. Sequencing relied on an Illumina HiSeq 4000. To build TCR beta libraries, CDR3 regions were amplified by Arm-PCR using iRepertoire HTBI primers. PCR products were gel purified before sequencing. As for the original processing: A total of 62 TRBV and some 15 TRBJ segments were identified across samples and were used for gene usage analysis of CDR3 amino acid clonotypes. Filtered high-quality paired reads were merged into contigs using COPE and FqMerger. BLAST was used to align contigs to IMGT TRBV, TRBD and TRBJ reference genes, with CDR3 defined following IMGT. Highly expanded clones were defined as clonotypes with a frequency above 0.1%. Repertoire diversity was measured by Shannon entropy, and V-J evenness by the Gini coefficient. Public clonotypes were defined as clonotypes shared by more than one individual. TCRdb reworked the public reads: Q25 trimming with fastp, MiXCR clone assembly, productive beta chains retained. Every entry covers one CDR3 protein and lists the most common genes and DNA from its rows. The V and J calls come from TCRdb's annotation, not from the publication. Within this sample are some 410,000 distinct CDR3 sequences, with approximately 16% of them counted one time only. The ten largest clonotypes hold approximately 11% of the sample.

These data also formed part of another study, on T cells in Graves' hyperthyroidism and ophthalmopathy. As described in the second report: Stable Graves' hyperthyroidism was defined as no progression to ophthalmopathy during 18 months of follow-up. Hyperthyroidism patients were aged 18 to 65 years and newly diagnosed, with disease duration of less than 2 months. Any patient with an uncontrolled infection, another autoimmune disease, pregnancy or lactation was excluded. Diagnoses relied on clinical symptoms, serum thyroxine and TRAb, thyroid ultrasound and orbital computed tomography. The first round of RT-PCR for the TCR CDR3 was performed with the HTBI primer set and the Qiagen OneStep RT-PCR kit. Blood samples also contained most of the expanded thyroid clonotypes (frequency above 0.001), which suggests that blood repertoires may reflect thyroid immune responses. A model built on a 13 V-J signature distinguished ophthalmopathy from stable hyperthyroidism, reaching 85% to 90% sensitivity and about 81% specificity in cross-validation and 80%/75% in testing. In validation, progression to ophthalmopathy was predicted by the model with 70.59% sensitivity and 72% to 85% specificity, a median of about 6.4 months before onset. To identify distinguishing TCR V-J signatures, a discovery cohort of around 100 patients was used, comprising roughly 45 with Graves' ophthalmopathy and 57 with stable Graves' hyperthyroidism. Whether ophthalmopathy could be predicted prospectively was tested in an independent validation cohort made up of roughly 19 hyperthyroidism patients plus 17 patients who later progressed to ophthalmopathy. For training and testing, the 100 or so patients in the discovery cohort were randomly divided in a 7:3 ratio. The study also compared thyroid tissue and blood T-cell repertoires from roughly 6 Graves' hyperthyroidism patients. Once sampling was done, hyperthyroidism patients were given methimazole at a starting dose of 30 mg daily, whereas ophthalmopathy patients were given high-dose intravenous methylprednisolone. The libraries were constructed in a second round of multiplex PCR and then size-selected and purified. Sequencing of the libraries was done on an Illumina HiSeq2000 using paired-end 100 bp reads. SOAPnuke was used to process the raw data, with reads discarded if the reads contained adapters or uncalled bases, had a mean Phred below 15, or lacked an exact constant-primer or identifier match. COPE v1.2.5 was used to merge high-quality paired reads, and clonotypes were defined as unique nucleotide sequences. Clonotypes were aligned to IMGT TRBV, TRBD and TRBJ reference segments using MiTCR v1.1. The analysis included only V-J combinations with a frequency above 0.0001, which together covered approximately 99% of the repertoires. A TCS score was defined as the ratio between F50 (clonal expansion) and ExV (chaos), using BLOSUM62-based TCRdist between CDR3 peptides within each V-J. Welch's t-statistics and random forest reduced around 510 V-J features to under 15, which were used in a naive Bayes classifier (R e1071). No statistical method was used to set the sample size in advance, and investigators knew the group allocation. The paper reports TCR Vbeta CDR3 sequencing of about 140 peripheral blood samples: under 45 ophthalmopathy, about 75 hyperthyroidism and around 17 progressor patients.

Here the chain combines TRBV20-1 and TRBJ2-5, with a tentative D call of TRBD1 or TRBD2, each matching 5 bases. Material: peripheral blood mononuclear cells (PBMCs), obtained at new diagnosis, from a patient treated with antithyroid drugs. This TCR was recovered from a woman under 40 with Graves disease. Donor details come from another sample of the same person, matched by shared clones. The CDR3 has the sequence CSASGQGGRQETQYF. The DNA is as follows: TGCAGTGCTAGCGGGCAGGGCGGGCGCCAAGAGACCCAGTACTTC.